The clone carrying this TCR beta chain was counted many times. Its antigen is unidentified. TCRdb reprocessed the 5' RACE reads via MiXCR and lists one record per CDR3 protein. The sample includes about 390,000 distinct CDR3 sequences, roughly 9% seen only once; the top ten take more than 8%. This sample was included in a study of identical twins. Study-wide points: Models underestimated out-of-frame TCR alpha sharing in monozygotic twins. Partly confounded zero-insertion analyses could result from invariant MAIT and iNKT cells. Carriage of fewer insertions was seen in abundant cord blood beta clonotypes, whereas memory repertoires showed none.

V lost 3 bases, J lost 7 bases, and 11 bases lay in between. CDR1 and CDR2 from the germline V gene are KGHDR and SFDVKD. The CDR3 is 13 amino acids. Sequenced sample: naive T cells sorted from blood. The chain has TRBV24-1 and TRBJ1-1; tentatively, D is TRBD1 (5 bases). The sequence came from a woman between 50 and 59 years old in good health. CDR3 in DNA: TGTGCCACCAGTGATGCGACAGCACATGAAGCTTTCTTT. Its protein product is CATSDATAHEAFF.